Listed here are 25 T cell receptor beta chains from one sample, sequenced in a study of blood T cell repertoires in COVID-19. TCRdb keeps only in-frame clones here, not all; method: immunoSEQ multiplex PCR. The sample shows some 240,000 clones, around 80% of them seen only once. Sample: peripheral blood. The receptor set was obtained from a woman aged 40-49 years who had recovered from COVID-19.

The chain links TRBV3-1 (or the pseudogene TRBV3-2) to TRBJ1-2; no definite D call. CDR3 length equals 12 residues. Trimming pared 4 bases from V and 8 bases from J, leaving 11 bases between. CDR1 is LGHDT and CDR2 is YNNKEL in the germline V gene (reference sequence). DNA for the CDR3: TGTGCCAGCAGCCCCGGGTTGGAGGGCTACACCTTC. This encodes CASSPGLEGYTF.

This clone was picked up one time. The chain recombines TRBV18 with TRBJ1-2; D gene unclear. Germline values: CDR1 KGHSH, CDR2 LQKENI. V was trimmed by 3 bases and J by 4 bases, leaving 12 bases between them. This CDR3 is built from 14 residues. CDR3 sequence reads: CASSPAARGYGYTF. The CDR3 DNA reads TGTGCCAGCTCACCCGCGGCGCGCGGCTATGGCTACACCTTC.

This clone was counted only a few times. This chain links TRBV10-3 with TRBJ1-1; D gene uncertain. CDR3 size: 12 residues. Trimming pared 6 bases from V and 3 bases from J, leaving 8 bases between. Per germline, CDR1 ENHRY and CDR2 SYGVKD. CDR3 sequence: CAISAGDTEAFF. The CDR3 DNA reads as TGTGCCATCAGCGCCGGGGACACTGAAGCTTTCTTT.

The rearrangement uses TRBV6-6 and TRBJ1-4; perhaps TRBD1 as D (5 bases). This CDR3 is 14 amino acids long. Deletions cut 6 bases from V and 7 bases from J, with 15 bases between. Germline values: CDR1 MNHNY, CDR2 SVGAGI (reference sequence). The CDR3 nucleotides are TGTGCCAGCAGGATGACAGTTACTTTTGAAAAACTGTTTTTT. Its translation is CASRMTVTFEKLFF.

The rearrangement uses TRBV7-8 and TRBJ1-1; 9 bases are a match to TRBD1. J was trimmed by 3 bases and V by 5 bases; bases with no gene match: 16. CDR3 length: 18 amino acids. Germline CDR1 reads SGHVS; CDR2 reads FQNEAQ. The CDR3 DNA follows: TGTGCCAGCAGCCGATTTGGGACAGGGACCCCGGCGGACACTGAAGCTTTCTTT. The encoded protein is CASSRFGTGTPADTEAFF. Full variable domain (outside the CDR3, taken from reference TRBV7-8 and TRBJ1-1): GAGVSQSPRYKVAKRGQDVALRCDPISGHVSLFWYQQALGQGPEFLTYFQNEAQLDKSGLPSDRFFAERPEGSVSTLKIQRTQQEDSAVYLCASSRFGTGTPADTEAFFGQGTRLTVV.

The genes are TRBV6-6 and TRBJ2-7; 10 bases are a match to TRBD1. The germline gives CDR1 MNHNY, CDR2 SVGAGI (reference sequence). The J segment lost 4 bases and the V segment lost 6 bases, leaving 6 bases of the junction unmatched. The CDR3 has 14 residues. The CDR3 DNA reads TGTGCCAGCAGCGCCCGGGACAGGGGTTACGAGCAGTACTTC. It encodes CASSARDRGYEQYF.

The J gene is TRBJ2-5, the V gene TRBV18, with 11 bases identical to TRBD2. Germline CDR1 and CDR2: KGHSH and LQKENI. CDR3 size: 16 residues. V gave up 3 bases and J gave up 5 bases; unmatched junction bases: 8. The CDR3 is CASSPRLAGGRETQYF. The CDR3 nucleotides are TGTGCCAGCTCACCTCGCCTAGCGGGGGGCAGGGAGACCCAGTACTTC.

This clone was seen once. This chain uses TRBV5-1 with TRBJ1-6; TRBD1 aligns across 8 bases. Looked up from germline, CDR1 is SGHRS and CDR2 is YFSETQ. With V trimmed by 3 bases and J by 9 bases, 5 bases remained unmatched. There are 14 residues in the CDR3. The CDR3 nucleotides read TGCGCCAGCAGCTCCGACAGGGGAGGTTCACCCCTCCACTTT. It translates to CASSSDRGGSPLHF.

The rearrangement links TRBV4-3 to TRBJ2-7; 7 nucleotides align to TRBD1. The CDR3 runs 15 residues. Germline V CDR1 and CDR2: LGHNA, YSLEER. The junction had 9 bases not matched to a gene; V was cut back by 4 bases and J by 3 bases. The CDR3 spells CASSPNKQGNYEQYF. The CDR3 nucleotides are TGCGCCAGCAGCCCCAACAAACAGGGGAACTACGAGCAGTACTTC.

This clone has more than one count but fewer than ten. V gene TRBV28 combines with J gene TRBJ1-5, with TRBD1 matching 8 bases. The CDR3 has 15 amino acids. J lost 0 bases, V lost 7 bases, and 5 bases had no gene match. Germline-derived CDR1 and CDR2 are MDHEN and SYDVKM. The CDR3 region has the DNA TGTGCCAGCACCGGGACAGGCTATAGCAATCAGCCCCAGCATTTT. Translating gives CASTGTGYSNQPQHF.

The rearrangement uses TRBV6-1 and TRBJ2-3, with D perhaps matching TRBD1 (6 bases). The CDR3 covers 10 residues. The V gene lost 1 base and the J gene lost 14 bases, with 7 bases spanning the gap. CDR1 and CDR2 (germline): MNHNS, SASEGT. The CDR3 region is CASSEGTAYF. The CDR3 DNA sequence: TGTGCCAGCAGTGAAGGGACAGCGTATTTT.

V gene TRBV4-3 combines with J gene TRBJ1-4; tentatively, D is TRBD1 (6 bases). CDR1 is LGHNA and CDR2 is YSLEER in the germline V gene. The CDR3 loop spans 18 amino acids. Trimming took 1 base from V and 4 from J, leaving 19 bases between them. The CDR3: CASSQAAYGGGINEKLFF. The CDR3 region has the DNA TGCGCCAGCAGCCAAGCCGCCTACGGGGGGGGCATTAATGAAAAACTGTTTTTT.

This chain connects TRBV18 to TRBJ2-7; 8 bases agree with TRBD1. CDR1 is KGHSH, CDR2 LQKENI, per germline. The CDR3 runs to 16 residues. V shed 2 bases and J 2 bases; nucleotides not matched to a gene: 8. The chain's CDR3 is CASSPFPGQGAYEQYF. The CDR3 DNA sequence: TGTGCCAGCTCACCATTCCCCGGACAGGGCGCCTACGAGCAGTACTTC.

CDR3 sequence (DNA): TGTGCCAGCAGCGCGACACAGGGAAAACTCCACTTT. Protein product: CASSATQGKLHF. This chain connects TRBV21-1 to TRBJ1-6; the D call of TRBD1 is as the table states it, not checked on the DNA. TRBV21-1 is noted as a pseudogene. The CDR3 has 12 residues.

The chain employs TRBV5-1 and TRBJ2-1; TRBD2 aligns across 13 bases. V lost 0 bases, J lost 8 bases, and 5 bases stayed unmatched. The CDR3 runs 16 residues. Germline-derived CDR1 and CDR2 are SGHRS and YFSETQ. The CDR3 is CASSLGTSGGIDEQFF. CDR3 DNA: TGCGCCAGCAGCTTGGGGACTAGCGGGGGTATTGATGAGCAGTTCTTC.

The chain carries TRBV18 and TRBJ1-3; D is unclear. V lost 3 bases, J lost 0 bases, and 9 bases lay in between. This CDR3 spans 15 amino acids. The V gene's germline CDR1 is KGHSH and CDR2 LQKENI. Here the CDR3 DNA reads TGTGCCAGCTCACCCTTGAGAAGCTCTGGAAACACCATATATTTT. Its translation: CASSPLRSSGNTIYF.

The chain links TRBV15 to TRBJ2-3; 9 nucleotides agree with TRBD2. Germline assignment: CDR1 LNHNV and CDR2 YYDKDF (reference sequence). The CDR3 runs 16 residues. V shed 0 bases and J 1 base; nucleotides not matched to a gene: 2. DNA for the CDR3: TGTGCCACCAGCAGAGACCAGCGGGGGGGCACAGATACGCAGTATTTT. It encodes CATSRDQRGGTDTQYF.

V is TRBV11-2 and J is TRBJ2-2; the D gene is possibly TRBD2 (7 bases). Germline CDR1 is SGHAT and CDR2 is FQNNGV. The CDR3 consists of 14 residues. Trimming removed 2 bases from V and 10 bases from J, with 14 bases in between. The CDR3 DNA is TGTGCCAGCAGCTTACGGGGGGCTGGGGAGGAGCTGTTTTTT. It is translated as CASSLRGAGEELFF.

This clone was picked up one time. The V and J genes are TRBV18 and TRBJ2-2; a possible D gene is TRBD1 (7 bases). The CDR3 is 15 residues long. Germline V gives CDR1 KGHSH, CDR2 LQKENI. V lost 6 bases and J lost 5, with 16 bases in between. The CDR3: CASSERQGGTGELFF. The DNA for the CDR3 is TGTGCCAGCTCCGAGAGACAGGGAGGTACCGGGGAGCTGTTTTTT.

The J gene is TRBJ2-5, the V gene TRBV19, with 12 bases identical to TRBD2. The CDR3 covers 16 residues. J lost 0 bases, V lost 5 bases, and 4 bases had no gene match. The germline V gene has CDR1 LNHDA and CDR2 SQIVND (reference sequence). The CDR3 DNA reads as TGTGCCAGTAGTTCAGGACTAGCGGGGTACCAAGAGACCCAGTACTTC. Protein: CASSSGLAGYQETQYF.

CDR3 in amino acids: CASSSYSGTSGGANTDTQYF. The CDR3 coding sequence is TGTGCCAGCAGTTCTTACTCCGGGACTAGCGGGGGGGCTAACACAGATACGCAGTATTTT. The chain recombines TRBV27 with TRBJ2-3; 16 bases fit TRBD2. CDR1 is MNHEY and CDR2 is SMNVEV in the germline V gene (reference sequence). The V segment lost 4 bases and the J segment 2 bases; nucleotides outside the gene matches: 12. The CDR3 covers 20 residues.

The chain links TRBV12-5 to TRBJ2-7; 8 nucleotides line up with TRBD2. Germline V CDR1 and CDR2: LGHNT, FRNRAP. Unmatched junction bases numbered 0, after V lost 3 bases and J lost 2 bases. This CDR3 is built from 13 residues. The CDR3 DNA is TGTGCTAGTGGTTTTAGCGGGACCTACGAGCAGTACTTC. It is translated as CASGFSGTYEQYF.

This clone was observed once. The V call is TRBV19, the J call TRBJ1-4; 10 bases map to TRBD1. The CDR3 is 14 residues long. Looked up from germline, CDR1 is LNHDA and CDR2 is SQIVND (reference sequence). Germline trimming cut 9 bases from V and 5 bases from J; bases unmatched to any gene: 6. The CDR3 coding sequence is TGTGCCAGCCGTGCGACAGGGGGCAATGAAAAACTGTTTTTT. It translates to CASRATGGNEKLFF.

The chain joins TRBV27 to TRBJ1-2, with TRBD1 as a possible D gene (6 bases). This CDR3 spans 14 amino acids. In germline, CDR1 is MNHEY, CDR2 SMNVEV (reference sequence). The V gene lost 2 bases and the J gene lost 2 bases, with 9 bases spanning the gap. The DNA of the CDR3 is TGTGCCAGCAGTTTAAGCGGGACAAACTATGGCTACACCTTC. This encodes CASSLSGTNYGYTF.

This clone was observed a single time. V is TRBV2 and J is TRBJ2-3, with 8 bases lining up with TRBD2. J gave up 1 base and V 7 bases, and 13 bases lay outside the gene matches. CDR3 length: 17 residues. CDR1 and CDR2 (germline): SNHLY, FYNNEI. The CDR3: CASTYTPRRGGTDTQYF. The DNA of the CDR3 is TGTGCCAGCACGTACACACCCCGGCGGGGGGGCACAGATACGCAGTATTTT.